A single sample is the source of the 3 T cell receptor beta chains below, sequenced in a study of OX40 agonist ivuxolimab in advanced cancers. Data came from immunoSEQ multiplex PCR; TCRdb stores just in-frame clones and leaves some out. Here the sample spans over 45,000 clones, about four fifths being singletons. Source: CD4+ or CD8+ T cells sorted from blood, taken in a trial of the OX40 agonist ivuxolimab. These receptors all stem from an adult with an advanced solid tumor such as melanoma, head and neck, liver or kidney cancer.

Note on this clone: Germline is not matched at one junction end, which may reflect a read error. The chain recombines TRBV7-2 with TRBJ2-1; 13 bases align to TRBD2. The germline gives CDR1 SGHTA, CDR2 FQGNSA. This CDR3 is built from 15 residues. The chain's CDR3 is CANSRTSGGAFEQFF. The DNA for the CDR3 is TGTGCCAACAGCAGAACTAGCGGGGGGGCTTTCGAGCAGTTCTTC.

The chain uses TRBV7-2 and TRBJ2-5, with D unclear. Germline loops: CDR1 SGHTA, CDR2 FQGNSA. The V and J ends lost 1 base and 5 bases respectively, with 11 bases between them. This CDR3 spans 14 amino acids. CDR3 bases: TGTGCCAGCAGCTTAGACTGGACGGCGGAGACCCAGTACTTC. Translated: CASSLDWTAETQYF.

The genes are TRBV2 and TRBJ2-3; D may match TRBD1 or TRBD2 (6 bases each). This CDR3 contains 16 residues. Germline V gene lookup returns CDR1 SNHLY and CDR2 FYNNEI. V gave up 0 bases and J gave up 2 bases, with 12 bases separating them. The CDR3 DNA reads as TGTGCCAGCAGTGAAGCGCTTGGGGGGCTCACAGATACGCAGTATTTT. It specifies CASSEALGGLTDTQYF.